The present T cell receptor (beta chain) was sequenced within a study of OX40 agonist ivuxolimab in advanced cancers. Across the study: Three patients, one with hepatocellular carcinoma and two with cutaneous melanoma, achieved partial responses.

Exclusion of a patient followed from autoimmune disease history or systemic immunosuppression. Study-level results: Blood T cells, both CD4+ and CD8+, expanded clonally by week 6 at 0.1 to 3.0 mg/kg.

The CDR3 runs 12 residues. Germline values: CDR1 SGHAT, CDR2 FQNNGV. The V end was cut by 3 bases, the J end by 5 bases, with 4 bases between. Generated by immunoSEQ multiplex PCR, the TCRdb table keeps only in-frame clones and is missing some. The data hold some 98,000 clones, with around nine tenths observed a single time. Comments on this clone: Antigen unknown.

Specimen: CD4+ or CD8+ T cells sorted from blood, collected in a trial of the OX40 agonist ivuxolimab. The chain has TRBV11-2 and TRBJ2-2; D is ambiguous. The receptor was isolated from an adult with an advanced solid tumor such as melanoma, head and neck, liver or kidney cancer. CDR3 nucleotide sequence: TGTGCCAGCAGCTTCGAAACCGGGGAGCTGTTTTTT. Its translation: CASSFETGELFF.